The source of this T cell receptor beta chain is a study of blood T cell repertoires in COVID-19. The germline V and J ends were trimmed by 11 bases and 8 bases, with 15 bases remaining between them. The CDR3 has 11 residues. Germline assignment: CDR1 WNHNN and CDR2 SYGVQD (reference sequence). TCRdb's table, derived via immunoSEQ multiplex PCR, lists solely in-frame clones and lacks some. The data hold fewer than 85,000 clones, with about 70% observed a single time. The sequence came from a woman of 80 years or more with active or convalescent COVID-19. Sequencing input: peripheral blood. The chain employs TRBV10-1 and TRBJ1-2; D call uncertain. This chain's CDR3 is CAAGDGLGYTF. The CDR3 bases are TGCGCCGCGGGCGATGGCCTCGGCTACACCTTC.